These 28 T cell receptor beta chains share one sample of origin, sequenced in a study of T cells in localized non-small cell lung cancer. Sequencing used immunoSEQ multiplex PCR; TCRdb keeps in-frame clones, though not all of them. In the table there are tens of thousands of clones, roughly 83% of which are singletons. This material consisted of peripheral blood, taken before any cancer treatment. The receptor source for this set is a female donor of 60 years or more with stage I lung adenocarcinoma.

The chain combines TRBV27 with TRBJ1-6; D might be TRBD1 (5 bases). The CDR3 runs to 13 residues. The V and J ends lost 2 bases and 9 bases respectively, with 8 bases between them. Germline V gene data show CDR1 as MNHEY and CDR2 as SMNVEV (reference sequence). DNA of the CDR3: TGTGCCAGCAGTTTAAACGGGGCTTCACCCCTCCACTTT. Amino acid sequence: CASSLNGASPLHF.

This clone was detected once. V is TRBV9 and J is TRBJ2-7; maybe TRBD1 (6 bases). CDR3 size: 13 residues. Germline V gives CDR1 SGDLS, CDR2 YYNGEE. The V and J ends lost 4 bases and 1 base respectively, with 9 bases between them. CDR3 amino acids: CASSPQGSYEQYF. Written as DNA, the CDR3 is TGTGCCAGCAGCCCACAGGGTTCCTACGAGCAGTACTTC.

The chain joins TRBV28 to TRBJ2-7; D remains unclear. In germline, CDR1 is MDHEN, CDR2 SYDVKM. This CDR3 comprises 11 residues. V was clipped by 2 bases and J by 5 bases, with 4 bases between them. Here the CDR3 reads CASSLRHEQYF. The CDR3 DNA reads TGTGCCAGCAGTTTAAGGCACGAGCAGTACTTC.

This chain uses TRBV4-1 with TRBJ1-2; 8 positions agree with TRBD1. The CDR3 is made up of 16 amino acids. V shed 2 bases, J shed 8 bases, and the junction held 13 bases outside the gene matches. The germline V gene encodes CDR1 MGHRA and CDR2 YSYEKL. The CDR3: CASSQSGTGHLRGYTF. In DNA, the CDR3 is TGCGCCAGCAGCCAATCCGGGACAGGCCATTTGAGGGGCTACACCTTC.

The chain uses TRBV6-6 and TRBJ1-2, with D hard to call. V shed 7 bases and J shed 1 base, with 16 bases lying between them. The CDR3 totals 15 residues. Per germline, CDR1 MNHNY and CDR2 SVGAGI (reference sequence). In DNA form, the CDR3 reads TGTGCCAGCACCACCTCCCGAGACAATAACTATGGCTACACCTTC. As protein: CASTTSRDNNYGYTF.

In the case of this clone: Distinct nucleotide sequences in the sample also encode this CDR3. The J gene is TRBJ2-1, the V gene TRBV7-3, with D perhaps TRBD2 (5 bases). V lost 3 bases to trimming and J lost 0 bases, with 9 bases between them. CDR3 length equals 15 residues. Germline assignment: CDR1 SGHTA and CDR2 FQGTGA. CDR3 sequence: CASSLRGSSYNEQFF. Here the CDR3 DNA reads TGTGCCAGCAGCTTGAGAGGGAGCTCCTACAATGAGCAGTTCTTC.

The V call is TRBV5-4, the J call TRBJ1-6, with D perhaps matching TRBD1 (6 bases). The germline V gene encodes CDR1 SGHNT and CDR2 YYREEE (reference sequence). CDR3 length: 16 amino acids. Trimming shortened V by 0 bases and J by 9 bases, and 16 bases separated the two germline ends. CDR3 protein: CASSLDLKGGSSPLHF. CDR3 in DNA: TGTGCCAGCAGCTTGGACCTGAAGGGGGGGAGTTCACCCCTCCACTTT.

The chain uses TRBV11-3 and TRBJ1-1, with 8 bases fitting TRBD1. From germline, CDR1 is SGHNT and CDR2 YENEEA. This CDR3 is built from 15 residues. Trimming took 2 bases from V and 4 from J; bases not matched to a gene: 6. CDR3 protein: CASSLMQGAGTEAFF. The CDR3 DNA reads TGTGCCAGCAGCTTAATGCAGGGGGCGGGCACTGAAGCTTTCTTT. Filled out from reference TRBV11-3 and TRBJ1-1, the complete variable domain reads EAGVVQSPRYKIIEKKQPVAFWCNPISGHNTLYWYLQNLGQGPELLIRYENEEAVDDSQLPKDRFSAERLKGVDSTLKIQPAELGDSAVYLCASSLMQGAGTEAFFGQGTRLTVV.

CDR3 loop: CASSAHHRGRRYEQYF. For the CDR3, the DNA is TGTGCCAGCAGCGCCCATCACAGGGGGCGGAGGTACGAGCAGTACTTC. The chain has TRBV6-9 and TRBJ2-7; TRBD1 matches at 9 bases. The CDR3 runs 16 residues. V lost 6 bases to trimming and J lost 4 bases; unmatched junction nucleotides: 13. Germline V gene lookup returns CDR1 MNHGY and CDR2 SVAAGI.

The chain is built from TRBV5-1 and TRBJ2-3, with a tentative D call TRBD2 (6 bases). CDR1 is SGHRS and CDR2 is YFSETQ in the germline V gene. CDR3 size: 15 residues. Between the trimmed V and J ends, which lost 0 bases and 3 bases, there was a span of 11 bases. The CDR3 DNA reads as TGCGCCAGCAGCTTGGTAGCGGCGGGGACAGATACGCAGTATTTT. Protein sequence: CASSLVAAGTDTQYF.

The chain carries TRBV5-1 and TRBJ1-3; no clear D gene. CDR3 length equals 15 residues. The V gene's germline CDR1 is SGHRS and CDR2 YFSETQ. The V gene lost 8 bases and the J gene lost 0 bases, with 15 bases spanning the gap. CDR3: CASRDWEYSGNTIYF. The CDR3 coding sequence is TGCGCCAGTAGGGATTGGGAATACTCTGGAAACACCATATATTTT.

This clone has only one observation. The chain recombines TRBV6-5 with TRBJ2-2; D might be TRBD2 (6 bases). V lost 6 bases and J 5 bases, leaving 13 bases between the germline ends. This CDR3 has 14 residues. Per the germline V gene, CDR1 is MNHEY and CDR2 is SVGAGI. This chain's CDR3 is CASRVPGGTGELFF. The CDR3 DNA sequence: TGTGCCAGCAGGGTCCCTGGAGGGACCGGGGAGCTGTTTTTT.

This clone was picked up a small number of times. V and J are TRBV27 and TRBJ2-7; D might be TRBD2 (6 bases). With 6 bases removed from V and 0 bases from J, the gap between germline ends came to 12 bases. CDR1 and CDR2 (germline): MNHEY, SMNVEV (reference sequence). The CDR3 consists of 14 residues. CDR3 amino acids: CASSRLGSSYEQYF. In DNA form, the CDR3 reads TGTGCCAGCAGCCGACTAGGAAGCTCCTACGAGCAGTACTTC.

V and J are TRBV29-1 and TRBJ2-1, with 9 bases that match TRBD1. The CDR3 totals 17 residues. Germline V CDR1 and CDR2: SQVTM, ANQGSEA. The V segment lost 4 bases and the J segment 0 bases; nucleotides outside the gene matches: 10. The CDR3 DNA reads as TGCAGCGTTGTGGTCGGACAGGGGTCGAGCTCCTACAATGAGCAGTTCTTC. Residues: CSVVVGQGSSSYNEQFF.

The chain recombines TRBV14 with TRBJ2-1; the D gene is possibly TRBD1 (6 bases). Germline values: CDR1 SGHDN, CDR2 FVKESK. The germline V and J ends were trimmed by 1 base and 8 bases, with 12 bases remaining between them. The CDR3 totals 14 residues. DNA for the CDR3: TGTGCCAGCAGCCAAGGGGGGCGCCGGGATGAGCAGTTCTTC. Encoded protein: CASSQGGRRDEQFF.

The V gene is TRBV5-1, the J gene TRBJ2-7; D is ambiguous. The CDR3 runs to 15 residues. Trimming took off 0 bases at V and 7 bases at J, with 17 bases between the two ends. Per germline, CDR1 SGHRS and CDR2 YFSETQ. CDR3 amino acids: CASSLDRLPVGEQYF. CDR3 sequence (DNA): TGCGCCAGCAGCTTGGATCGTCTACCGGTGGGAGAGCAGTACTTC.

The chain has TRBV19 and TRBJ2-1; D possibly corresponds to TRBD2 (6 bases). Germline assignment: CDR1 LNHDA and CDR2 SQIVND (reference sequence). The CDR3 runs to 14 residues. The V gene lost 4 bases and the J gene lost 2 bases, with 9 bases spanning the gap. The DNA for the CDR3 is TGTGCCAGTAGTAGGGGCGGGACCTACAATGAGCAGTTCTTC. It yields the protein CASSRGGTYNEQFF.

V and J are TRBV19 and TRBJ2-1; 8 bases are a match to TRBD2. The CDR3 extends over 16 amino acids. Trimming took 3 bases from V and 7 from J; bases not matched to a gene: 11. Germline V gene lookup returns CDR1 LNHDA and CDR2 SQIVND (reference sequence). CDR3 in amino acids: CASSILGGAVRNEQFF. CDR3 nucleotide sequence: TGTGCCAGTAGTATCCTCGGGGGGGCCGTTCGGAATGAGCAGTTCTTC.

The rearrangement uses TRBV21-1 and TRBJ2-7. TRBV21-1 is a recognized pseudogene. This CDR3 has 16 residues. The CDR3 DNA sequence: TGTGCCAGCAGCAAACTGGGCCGGAGAAAAACCTACGAGCAGTACTTC. It specifies CASSKLGRRKTYEQYF.

The rearrangement joins TRBV5-8 to TRBJ1-5, with D maybe TRBD1 (5 bases). The CDR3 covers 13 residues. Germline V gives CDR1 SGHTS, CDR2 YDEGEE. V lost 3 bases to trimming and J lost 6 bases, with 10 bases between them. CDR3 sequence (DNA): TGTGCCAGCAGCTCGCGGGGCGGTCAGCCCCAGCATTTT. This gives the protein CASSSRGGQPQHF.

The chain uses TRBV5-1 and TRBJ2-7; 12 nucleotides match TRBD1. This CDR3 region has 15 residues. CDR1 and CDR2 (germline): SGHRS, YFSETQ. Losses at the gene ends were 6 bases for V and 5 bases for J; bases not matched to a gene: 9. The CDR3 reads CASTQGDRGLHEQYF. CDR3 in DNA: TGCGCCAGCACCCAGGGGGACAGGGGGCTACACGAGCAGTACTTC.

The chain couples TRBV15 to TRBJ1-2; D uncertain. With 1 base removed from V and 4 bases from J, the gap between germline ends came to 10 bases. CDR3 length: 14 amino acids. The germline CDR1 and CDR2 sequences are LNHNV and YYDKDF (reference sequence). The CDR3 reads CATSRGGSGYGYTF. The CDR3 nucleotides are TGTGCCACCAGCAGAGGAGGTTCGGGCTATGGCTACACCTTC.

The chain is built from TRBV13 and TRBJ2-7; 7 bases fit TRBD1. The CDR3 has 14 amino acids. Germline V CDR1 and CDR2: PRHDT, FYEKMQ (reference sequence). J gave up 2 bases and V 6 bases, and 7 bases lay outside the gene matches. CDR3 in DNA: TGTGCCAGCAGGCCCCGGGACAGAACCTACGAGCAGTACTTC. Amino acids: CASRPRDRTYEQYF.

This clone has just one count. CDR3 DNA sequence: TGTGCCATCAGTGAGGAACAGGGAATGGAGTACTTC. It is translated as CAISEEQGMEYF. The chain combines TRBV10-3 with TRBJ2-7; D is possibly TRBD1 (6 bases). V shed 2 bases and J shed 11 bases, with 13 bases lying between them. Germline assignment: CDR1 ENHRY and CDR2 SYGVKD. This CDR3 region has 12 residues.

The chain uses TRBV7-6 and TRBJ2-7; D call uncertain. V dropped 1 base and J dropped 4 bases, with 11 bases sitting between them. The germline V gene encodes CDR1 SGHVS and CDR2 FNYEAQ. The CDR3 extends over 14 amino acids. This CDR3 is CASSLGQDQYEQYF. CDR3 sequence (DNA): TGTGCCAGCAGCTTAGGCCAGGACCAATACGAGCAGTACTTC.

This clone has more than one count but fewer than ten. This CDR3 reads CASSLARVWRGGVTDTQYF. In DNA form, the CDR3 reads TGTGCCAGCAGCTTAGCGCGGGTCTGGCGGGGGGGAGTCACAGATACGCAGTATTTT. This sequence joins TRBV7-6 and TRBJ2-3, with 9 nucleotides matching TRBD2. The ends lost 0 bases at V and 2 bases at J; junction bases unmatched: 12. Germline-derived CDR1 and CDR2 are SGHVS and FNYEAQ. The CDR3 is made up of 19 amino acids. The complete variable domain, with remaining parts taken from reference TRBV7-6 and TRBJ2-3, reads GAGVSQSPRYKVTKRGQDVALRCDPISGHVSLYWYRQALGQGPEFLTYFNYEAQQDKSGLPNDRFSAERPEGSISTLTIQRTEQRDSAMYRCASSLARVWRGGVTDTQYFGPGTRLTVL.

The chain couples TRBV18 to TRBJ2-3; TRBD2 might be the D (5 bases). V lost 1 base to trimming and J lost 4 bases, with 9 bases between them. Germline assignment: CDR1 KGHSH and CDR2 LQKENI. The length of the CDR3 is 14 residues. The DNA of the CDR3 is TGTGCCAGCTCACCACTATTAGCGCCAGATACGCAGTATTTT. It is translated as CASSPLLAPDTQYF.

The chain uses TRBV4-2 and TRBJ2-1, with TRBD2 matching over 9 bases. Germline CDR1 is LGHNA and CDR2 is YNFKEQ. The CDR3 length is 17 residues. V shed 3 bases and J 2 bases; nucleotides not matched to a gene: 8. In DNA form, the CDR3 reads TGTGCCAGCAGCCAGATTAATAGCGGGGGTACCTACAATGAGCAGTTCTTC. It encodes CASSQINSGGTYNEQFF.